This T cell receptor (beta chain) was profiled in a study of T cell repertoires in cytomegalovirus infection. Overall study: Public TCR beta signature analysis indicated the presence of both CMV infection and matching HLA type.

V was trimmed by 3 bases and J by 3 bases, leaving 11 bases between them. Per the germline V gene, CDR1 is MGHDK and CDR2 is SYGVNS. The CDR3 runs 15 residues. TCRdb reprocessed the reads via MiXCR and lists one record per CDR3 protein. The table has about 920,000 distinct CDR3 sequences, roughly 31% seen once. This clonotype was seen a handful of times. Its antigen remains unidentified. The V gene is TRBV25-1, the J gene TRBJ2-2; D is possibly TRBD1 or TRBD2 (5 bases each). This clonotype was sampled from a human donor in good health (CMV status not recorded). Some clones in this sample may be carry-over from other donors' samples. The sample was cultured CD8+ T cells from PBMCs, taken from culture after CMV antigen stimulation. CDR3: CASSDIREYTGELFF. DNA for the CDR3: TGTGCCAGCAGTGATATCAGGGAGTACACCGGGGAGCTGTTTTTT.